The next 2 T cell receptor beta chains were all read from a single sample in a study of OX40 agonist ivuxolimab in advanced cancers. Sequencing used immunoSEQ multiplex PCR; TCRdb keeps in-frame clones, though not all of them. Altogether tens of thousands of clones are present, around 80% being singletons, with the ten largest covering 14%. The sequencing here drew on CD4+ or CD8+ T cells sorted from blood, taken in a trial of the OX40 agonist ivuxolimab. The receptor source for this set is an adult with an advanced solid tumor such as melanoma, head and neck, liver or kidney cancer.

The chain joins TRBV6-1 to TRBJ2-7; D is uncertain. V was cut by 5 bases and J by 4 bases, with 12 bases left in between. In germline, CDR1 is MNHNS, CDR2 SASEGT. There are 13 residues in the CDR3. The CDR3 region is CASSYNYGYEQYF. In DNA form, the CDR3 reads TGTGCCAGCAGTTATAACTACGGTTACGAGCAGTACTTC.

This clone was counted only a few times. This sequence joins TRBV9 and TRBJ1-1; D is perhaps TRBD1 (5 bases). Germline assignment: CDR1 SGDLS and CDR2 YYNGEE. V lost 3 bases, J lost 1 base, and 13 bases lay in between. CDR3 size: 15 residues. The CDR3 reads CASSGVTARNTEAFF. In DNA, the CDR3 is TGTGCCAGCAGCGGAGTGACAGCGAGGAACACTGAAGCTTTCTTT.